The 11 T cell receptor beta chains presented below share a single source sample, sequenced in a study of blood T cell repertoires in COVID-19. Libraries were prepared by immunoSEQ multiplex PCR; TCRdb keeps only in-frame clonotypes and omits some of them. Among about 250,000 clones, roughly 85% were seen once, and the ten largest hold 3% to 3.5%. Source material: peripheral blood. Receptors originate from a young man with active or convalescent COVID-19.

This clone was recorded only once. V gene TRBV9 combines with J gene TRBJ2-1; D possibly corresponds to TRBD2 (5 bases). CDR1 and CDR2 (germline): SGDLS, YYNGEE. This CDR3 has 12 residues. V shed 1 base and J shed 8 bases, with 7 bases lying between them. The CDR3 protein is CASSVTGDEQFF. CDR3 DNA sequence: TGTGCCAGCAGCGTAACCGGGGATGAGCAGTTCTTC.

The chain employs TRBV30 and TRBJ2-7; 7 positions match TRBD2. The junction had 6 bases not matched to a gene; V was cut back by 2 bases and J by 2 bases. Looked up from germline, CDR1 is GTSNPN and CDR2 is SVGIG (reference sequence). CDR3 length equals 14 residues. CDR3 region: CAWSISSGPYEQYF. In DNA form, the CDR3 reads TGTGCCTGGAGTATATCTAGCGGACCCTACGAGCAGTACTTC.

The chain is built from TRBV2 and TRBJ2-5; the match to TRBD2 covers 9 bases. Germline values: CDR1 SNHLY, CDR2 FYNNEI. Trimming removed 2 bases from V and 1 base from J; junction bases left unmatched: 5. The CDR3 runs 16 residues. This CDR3 reads CASSETMTSGQETQYF. CDR3 in DNA: TGTGCCAGCAGTGAAACTATGACTAGCGGCCAAGAGACCCAGTACTTC.

This clone was picked up one time. The chain couples TRBV28 to TRBJ1-5, with D possibly TRBD1 on 6 matching bases. Trimming shortened V by 5 bases and J by 7 bases, and 15 bases separated the two germline ends. CDR1 and CDR2 from the germline V gene are MDHEN and SYDVKM. The CDR3 is 14 residues long. This chain's CDR3 is CASSTHRAGQPQHF. The CDR3 DNA reads TGTGCCAGCAGTACCCACAGGGCAGGGCAGCCCCAGCATTTT.

The chain uses TRBV11-2 and TRBJ1-1, with TRBD1 as a possible D gene (5 bases). Germline values: CDR1 SGHAT, CDR2 FQNNGV. The V end was cut by 6 bases, the J end by 5 bases, with 13 bases between. The CDR3 is 13 residues long. The CDR3 coding sequence is TGTGCCAGCAGTTTTATAGGGGAAACTGAAGCTTTCTTT. It yields the protein CASSFIGETEAFF.

V and J are TRBV19 and TRBJ1-2; TRBD1 is a possible D gene (5 bases). The germline V gene encodes CDR1 LNHDA and CDR2 SQIVND (reference sequence). Between the trimmed V and J ends, which lost 7 bases and 6 bases, there was a span of 15 bases. The CDR3 extends over 13 amino acids. Here the CDR3 DNA reads TGTGCCAGTACCCGGACACGGAGCGATGGCTACACCTTC. Translation: CASTRTRSDGYTF.

The chain uses TRBV29-1 and TRBJ2-7; possibly TRBD2 for D (7 bases). Germline CDR1 and CDR2: SQVTM and ANQGSEA. V was trimmed by 7 bases and J by 2 bases, leaving 18 bases between them. The CDR3 has 14 amino acids. The CDR3 sequence: CSAEGGLGPYEQYF. For the CDR3, the DNA is TGCAGCGCCGAGGGGGGGTTGGGACCCTACGAGCAGTACTTC.

The chain carries TRBV4-3 and TRBJ2-5; D call uncertain. V lost 4 bases to trimming and J lost 4 bases, with 16 bases between them. Germline V lookup: CDR1 LGHNA, CDR2 YSLEER. The CDR3 consists of 15 residues. The CDR3 protein is CASSRYHGVLETQYF. The CDR3 nucleotides are TGCGCCAGCAGCCGTTACCACGGTGTCCTAGAGACCCAGTACTTC.

The genes are TRBV7-9 and TRBJ2-3, with 7 positions matching TRBD2. CDR3 size: 15 residues. CDR1 is SEHNR, CDR2 FQNEAQ, per germline (reference sequence). With 1 base clipped from V and 4 bases from J, the junction kept 5 bases outside the gene matches. CDR3 residues: CASSLDRAGSDTQYF. CDR3 coding DNA: TGTGCCAGCAGCTTAGATCGAGCGGGGTCAGATACGCAGTATTTT.

V and J are TRBV9 and TRBJ2-1; 7 nucleotides agree with TRBD2. The CDR3 contains 13 residues. Unmatched junction bases numbered 4, after V lost 4 bases and J lost 6 bases. From germline, CDR1 is SGDLS and CDR2 YYNGEE. CDR3 sequence reads: CASSTGGINEQFF. Here the CDR3 DNA reads TGTGCCAGCAGCACCGGGGGGATCAATGAGCAGTTCTTC. The full variable domain, with the rest looked up from reference TRBV9 and TRBJ2-1, is DSGVTQTPKHLITATGQRVTLRCSPRSGDLSVYWYQQSLDQGLQFLIQYYNGEERAKGNILERFSAQQFPDLHSELNLSSLELGDSALYFCASSTGGINEQFFGPGTRLTVL.

This clone was picked up one time. The V and J genes are TRBV29-1 and TRBJ1-2, with TRBD1 matching over 8 bases. In germline, CDR1 is SQVTM, CDR2 ANQGSEA. Losses at the gene ends were 6 bases for V and 4 bases for J; bases not matched to a gene: 19. This CDR3 spans 17 amino acids. The CDR3 bases are TGCAGCGTGAACAATGCAGAGACAGGGGCCCTCATCTATGGCTACACCTTC. It codes for CSVNNAETGALIYGYTF. The complete variable domain, with remaining parts taken from reference TRBV29-1 and TRBJ1-2, reads SAVISQKPSRDICQRGTSLTIQCQVDSQVTMMFWYRQQPGQSLTLIATANQGSEATYESGFVIDKFPISRPNLTFSTLTVSNMSPEDSSIYLCSVNNAETGALIYGYTFGSGTRLTVV.